This record concerns one T cell receptor beta chain sequence. Its antigen remains unidentified. The protocol was immunoSEQ multiplex PCR, while the TCRdb copy is restricted to in-frame clones and leaves out a portion. The sample lists some 140,000 clones, more than 90% seen once, with around 0.15% in the top ten. The sample is drawn from a study of graft-versus-host responses after intestinal transplantation. The CDR3 runs to 15 residues. The V end lost 4 bases, the J end lost 6 bases, and 16 bases lay between the germline ends. CDR1 and CDR2 from the germline V gene are SGHRS and YFSETQ. This sequence originates from a human donor who received an intestinal transplant. The chain combines TRBV5-1 with TRBJ2-2; D not resolved. The sample here was unstimulated CD4+ T cells sorted from spleen or lymph node cells, taken before intestinal transplant. CDR3: CASSLTPLWPGELFF. In DNA, the CDR3 is TGCGCCAGCAGCCTGACGCCACTCTGGCCCGGGGAGCTGTTTTTT.